This TCR beta chain came from a study of cytomegalovirus exposure and HLA in healthy donors. Study outcomes and limitations: Equally common other TCR beta chains were less clonally expanded than HLA-associated ones, a later analysis found. The study assumed roughly uniform donor sequencing depth for presence/absence analyses. Prior analysis indicated that the majority of TCR beta V segments exhibited productivity approximately 87% or approximately 30% of the time. The study labeled 164 TCR beta chains cytomegalovirus-associated.

Amplification used 60 Vbeta primers and 13 Jbeta primers. The repertoire was sequenced with immunoSEQ multiplex PCR; TCRdb's copy has only in-frame clones and lacks some. This sample carries about 160,000 clones, roughly 90% of them seen once, and the ten largest clones take about 2%. Concerning this clone: Its matching antigen is unknown.

The CDR3 runs to 14 residues. The germline gives CDR1 MNHEY, CDR2 SMNVEV (reference sequence). V lost 5 bases to trimming and J lost 4 bases; unmatched junction nucleotides: 4. This clonotype originated in a woman in her late teens or twenties in good health and CMV-seronegative. The sequenced material came from PBMCs. The chain has TRBV27 and TRBJ2-7; 11 bases align to TRBD1. The CDR3: CASSRDRGMYEQYF. Written as DNA, the CDR3 is TGTGCCAGCAGTAGGGACAGGGGGATGTACGAGCAGTACTTC.